This T cell receptor (beta chain) derives from a study of T cell responses to AZD1222 COVID-19 vaccine. The ends lost 3 bases at V and 5 bases at J; junction bases unmatched: 15. The CDR3 has 18 amino acids. Germline CDR1 LNHDA, CDR2 SQIVND (reference sequence). Data came from immunoSEQ multiplex PCR; TCRdb stores just in-frame clones and leaves some out. This table holds 53,000 or so clones, around 85% found once. This TCR was sampled from an adult in good health. Sequencing used peripheral blood, obtained on day 0 of MenACWY control vaccination. The chain has TRBV19 and TRBJ1-5, with 8 positions matching TRBD1. The CDR3 here is CASSMSGGFTARYQPQHF. The CDR3 DNA reads TGTGCCAGTAGTATGTCAGGGGGCTTTACGGCCCGATATCAGCCCCAGCATTTT.